This passage covers 15 T cell receptor beta chains from one sample sequenced in a study of blood T cell repertoires in COVID-19. Assay: immunoSEQ multiplex PCR; the TCRdb copy retains only in-frame clones and omits some. The data show tens of thousands of clones, with 81% seen just once and about 3.2% held by the top ten. The sequencing sample was made of peripheral blood. The receptors derive from a man between 65 and 85 years old with COVID-19, enrolled during active disease.

The chain employs TRBV18 and TRBJ1-2; 10 bases align to TRBD1. V was clipped by 3 bases and J by 4 bases; unmatched bases: 5. CDR1 and CDR2 from the germline V gene are KGHSH and LQKENI. This CDR3 is 15 amino acids long. The CDR3 nucleotides read TGTGCCAGCTCACCGCCGGGACAGGGGTTCTATGGCTACACCTTC. This sequence encodes CASSPPGQGFYGYTF.

The V call is TRBV29-1, the J call TRBJ2-2; 8 bases align to TRBD2. The J segment lost 2 bases and the V segment lost 7 bases, leaving 12 bases of the junction unmatched. CDR1 and CDR2 (germline): SQVTM, ANQGSEA. The CDR3 has 16 amino acids. The CDR3 reads CSARGGVSLNTGELFF. The CDR3 DNA is TGCAGCGCCCGGGGGGGGGTTTCCCTAAACACCGGGGAGCTGTTTTTT.

V usage is TRBV6-2 or TRBV6-3 and J usage is TRBJ1-1; a weak D match, TRBD1 (6 bases). This CDR3 is 14 amino acids long. CDR1 and CDR2 from the germline V gene are MNHEY and SVGEGT. The germline V and J ends were trimmed by 6 bases and 0 bases, with 11 bases remaining between them. As DNA, the CDR3 is TGTGCCAGCAGCTTGGACAGCCTGAACACTGAAGCTTTCTTT. Its protein is CASSLDSLNTEAFF.

The V gene is TRBV4-3, the J gene TRBJ2-5; 7 nucleotides align to TRBD2. J gave up 2 bases and V 9 bases, and 18 bases lay outside the gene matches. This CDR3 is built from 17 residues. Germline CDR1 is LGHNA and CDR2 is YSLEER. The CDR3 loop reads CASSGALVGRGQETQYF. The CDR3 DNA sequence: TGCGCCAGTTCCGGGGCCTTAGTTGGGAGGGGTCAAGAGACCCAGTACTTC.

The chain is built from TRBV9 and TRBJ2-3, with 7 bases lining up with TRBD2. The CDR3 length is 14 residues. Germline V gene data show CDR1 as SGDLS and CDR2 as YYNGEE. V shed 0 bases, J shed 4 bases, and the junction held 2 bases outside the gene matches. Here the CDR3 DNA reads TGTGCCAGCAGCGTAGCCCGGGGGGCAGATACGCAGTATTTT. This encodes CASSVARGADTQYF. The variable domain in full, completed from reference TRBV9 and TRBJ2-3, reads DSGVTQTPKHLITATGQRVTLRCSPRSGDLSVYWYQQSLDQGLQFLIQYYNGEERAKGNILERFSAQQFPDLHSELNLSSLELGDSALYFCASSVARGADTQYFGPGTRLTVL.

This chain links TRBV27 with TRBJ1-6; 7 bases match TRBD1. J gave up 7 bases and V 5 bases, and 11 bases lay outside the gene matches. Looked up from germline, CDR1 is MNHEY and CDR2 is SMNVEV (reference sequence). The CDR3 sequence is 16 residues long. CDR3 region: CASSPGQLFPNSPLHF. CDR3 coding DNA: TGTGCCAGCAGTCCGGGACAGCTATTTCCGAATTCACCCCTCCACTTT.

V and J are TRBV27 and TRBJ1-2, with 7 bases aligning to TRBD1. CDR1 and CDR2 (germline): MNHEY, SMNVEV (reference sequence). This CDR3 is 14 amino acids long. Trimming cost V 3 bases and J 7 bases; bases outside gene matches: 8. DNA for the CDR3: TGTGCCAGCAGTTTTTTGACAGGGTCTCCTGGCTACACCTTC. Translation: CASSFLTGSPGYTF.

The chain links TRBV5-6 to TRBJ1-5; D gene uncertain. This CDR3 region has 14 residues. Per germline, CDR1 SGHDT and CDR2 YYEEEE. The V and J ends lost 3 bases and 0 bases respectively, with 7 bases between them. CDR3 sequence reads: CASSSYYSNQPQHF. Written as DNA, the CDR3 is TGTGCCAGCAGCTCGTATTATAGCAATCAGCCCCAGCATTTT.

This chain joins TRBV27 and TRBJ2-1; TRBD2 aligns across 13 bases. Germline trimming cut 4 bases from V and 9 bases from J; bases unmatched to any gene: 9. The germline V gene encodes CDR1 MNHEY and CDR2 SMNVEV (reference sequence). The CDR3 totals 16 residues. CDR3 sequence (DNA): TGTGCCAGCAGTTGGTGGACTAGCGGGAGAATCGGTGAGCAGTTCTTC. Protein sequence: CASSWWTSGRIGEQFF.

This clone was detected only once. V and J are TRBV7-2 and TRBJ2-7; the D gene is possibly TRBD1 (6 bases). CDR1 SGHTA and CDR2 FQGNSA come from the germline V gene. The CDR3 has 14 residues. With 5 bases removed from V and 3 bases from J, the gap between germline ends came to 14 bases. Written as DNA, the CDR3 is TGTGCCAGCAGCCCGACGACAGGAAACTACGAGCAGTACTTC. This translates into CASSPTTGNYEQYF.

The gene calls are TRBV11-2 and TRBJ1-1; 9 bases map to TRBD1. Looked up from germline, CDR1 is SGHAT and CDR2 is FQNNGV. V shed 5 bases, J shed 10 bases, and the junction held 11 bases outside the gene matches. The CDR3 runs to 14 residues. CDR3 protein: CASSPRRDRVSAFF. CDR3 DNA sequence: TGTGCCAGCAGCCCCCGCCGGGACAGGGTTTCAGCTTTCTTT.

The chain links TRBV11-2 to TRBJ2-2, with D possibly being TRBD2 (6 bases). V was cut by 5 bases and J by 4 bases, with 14 bases left in between. This CDR3 is built from 15 residues. Germline loops: CDR1 SGHAT, CDR2 FQNNGV. DNA of the CDR3: TGTGCCAGCAGCGGGAGGACTTACTCCACCGGGGAGCTGTTTTTT. Translated, it gives CASSGRTYSTGELFF.

Regarding this clone: With a much larger clone just one base away, this may be a read error. At the DNA level, this CDR3 is encoded by other sequences in the same sample as well. The chain is built from TRBV10-3 and TRBJ2-2, with TRBD2 matching 8 bases. CDR1 is ENHRY, CDR2 SYGVKD, per germline. The CDR3 contains 13 residues. The CDR3 reads CPITGGASGELFF. Here the CDR3 DNA reads TGTCCCATCACCGGGGGGGCATCGGGGGAGCTGTTTTTT.

The gene calls are TRBV5-4 and TRBJ2-1; perhaps TRBD2 as D (6 bases). Trimming took off 3 bases at V and 1 base at J, with 8 bases between the two ends. This CDR3 region has 14 residues. CDR1 and CDR2 (germline): SGHNT, YYREEE (reference sequence). CDR3 bases: TGTGCCAGCAGCTGGCGGGATTCCTACAATGAGCAGTTCTTC. It is translated as CASSWRDSYNEQFF.

The rearrangement links TRBV15 to TRBJ2-7; tentatively, D is TRBD2 (6 bases). The V gene's germline CDR1 is LNHNV and CDR2 YYDKDF (reference sequence). The CDR3 has 13 amino acids. Trimming shortened V by 2 bases and J by 6 bases, and 11 bases separated the two germline ends. The CDR3 protein is CATSRRWDSEQYF. DNA of the CDR3: TGTGCCACCAGCAGACGGTGGGACTCCGAGCAGTACTTC.